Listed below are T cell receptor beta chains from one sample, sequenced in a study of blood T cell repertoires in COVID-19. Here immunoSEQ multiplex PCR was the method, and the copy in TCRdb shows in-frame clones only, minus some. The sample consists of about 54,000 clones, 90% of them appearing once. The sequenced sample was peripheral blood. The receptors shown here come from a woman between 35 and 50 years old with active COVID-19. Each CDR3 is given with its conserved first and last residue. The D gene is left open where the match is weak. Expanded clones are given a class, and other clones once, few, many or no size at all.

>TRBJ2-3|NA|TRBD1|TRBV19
CASSSKDRFRADTQYF
TGTGCCAGTAGTTCCAAGGACAGGTTCAGAGCAGATACGCAGTATTTT
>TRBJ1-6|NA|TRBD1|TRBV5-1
CASSLGRGQDNSPLHF
TGCGCCAGCAGCTTGGGTAGGGGGCAGGATAATTCACCCCTCCACTTT
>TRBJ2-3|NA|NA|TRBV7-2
CASSFRGSTDTQYF
TGTGCCAGCAGCTTTCGCGGCAGCACAGATACGCAGTATTTT
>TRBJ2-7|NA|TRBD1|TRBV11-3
CASSLYGTGVVVLEQYF
TGTGCCAGCAGCTTATACGGGACAGGGGTGGTCGTCCTCGAGCAGTACTTC
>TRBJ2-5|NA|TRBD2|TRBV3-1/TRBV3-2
CASSQGGLGSGGLETQYF
TGTGCCAGCAGCCAAGGTGGATTGGGCAGCGGGGGATTAGAGACCCAGTACTTC
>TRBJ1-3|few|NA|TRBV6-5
CASLWGGRGNTIYF
TGTGCCAGCCTTTGGGGGGGGCGAGGAAACACCATATATTTT
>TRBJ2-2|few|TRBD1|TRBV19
CASRNRGNTGELFF
TGTGCCAGTAGAAACAGGGGGAACACCGGGGAGCTGTTTTTT
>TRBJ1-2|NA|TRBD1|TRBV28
CASSLSTGNYGYTF
TGTGCCAGCAGTTTATCGACAGGGAACTATGGCTACACCTTC
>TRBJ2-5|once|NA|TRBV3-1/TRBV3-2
CASSQGMGEQETQYF
TGTGCCAGCAGCCAAGGTATGGGAGAGCAAGAGACCCAGTACTTC
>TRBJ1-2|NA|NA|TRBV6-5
CASSSRGTFRGYTF
TGTGCCAGCAGTTCCCGCGGGACGTTTCGGGGCTACACCTTC
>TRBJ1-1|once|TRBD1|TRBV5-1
CASSLDRGRAEAFF
TGCGCCAGCAGCTTGGACAGGGGGCGGGCTGAAGCTTTCTTT
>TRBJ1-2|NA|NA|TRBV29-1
CSVEGLSGENYGYTF
TGCAGCGTTGAGGGATTATCAGGGGAAAACTATGGCTACACCTTC
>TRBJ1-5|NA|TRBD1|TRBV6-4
CASSATDKQGARPQHF
TGTGCCAGCAGTGCGACCGATAAACAGGGGGCGCGGCCCCAGCATTTT
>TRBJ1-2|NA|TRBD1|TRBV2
CASLFPEGYQTGRDPNYGYTF
TGTGCCAGCTTATTCCCAGAGGGGTATCAGACAGGGCGAGACCCTAACTATGGCTACACCTTC
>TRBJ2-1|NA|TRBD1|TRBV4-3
CASSPGDRRNEQFF
TGCGCCAGCAGCCCAGGGGACAGGCGGAATGAGCAGTTCTTC
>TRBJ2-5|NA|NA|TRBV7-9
CASSLEGRYQETQYF
TGTGCCAGCAGCTTAGAAGGGAGGTACCAAGAGACCCAGTACTTC
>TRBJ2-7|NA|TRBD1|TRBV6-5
CASSRTGNYEQYF
TGTGCCAGCAGTCGGACAGGAAACTACGAGCAGTACTTC
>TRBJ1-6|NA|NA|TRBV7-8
CASSLSEDGGIALHF
TGTGCCAGCAGCCTTAGCGAGGACGGGGGAATCGCCCTCCACTTT
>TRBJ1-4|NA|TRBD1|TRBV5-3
CVRSRTPSRDRDEKLFF
TGTGTCAGAAGCCGAACCCCGAGCCGGGACAGGGATGAAAAACTGTTTTTT
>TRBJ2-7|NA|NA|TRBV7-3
CASSLDGGNYEQYF
TGTGCCAGCAGCTTAGACGGAGGCAACTACGAGCAGTACTTC
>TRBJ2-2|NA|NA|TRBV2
CASSERAGTGELFF
TGTGCCAGCAGTGAACGGGCGGGCACCGGGGAGCTGTTTTTT
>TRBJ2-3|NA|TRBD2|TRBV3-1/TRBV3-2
CASSQRLAGPQTDTQYF
TGTGCCAGCAGCCAACGGCTAGCGGGCCCGCAGACAGATACGCAGTATTTT
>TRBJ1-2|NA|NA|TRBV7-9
CASSLESPSGYTF
TGTGCCAGCAGCTTAGAATCCCCCTCTGGCTACACCTTC
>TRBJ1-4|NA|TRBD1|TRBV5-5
CASSLRLQGVEKLFF
TGTGCCAGCAGCTTGCGGTTACAGGGGGTAGAAAAACTGTTTTTT
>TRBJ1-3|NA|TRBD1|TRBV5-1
CASSLSGTGSSTIYF
TGCGCCAGCAGCTTGAGCGGGACAGGATCGAGCACCATATATTTT
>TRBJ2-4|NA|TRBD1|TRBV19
CASRPDRAAKNIQYF
TGTGCCAGTAGACCGGACAGGGCCGCCAAAAACATTCAGTACTTC
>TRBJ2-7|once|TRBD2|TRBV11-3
CASSLLAGGPGEQYF
TGTGCCAGCAGCTTACTAGCGGGGGGGCCTGGCGAGCAGTACTTC
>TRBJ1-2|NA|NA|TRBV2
CASSDLSGASYGYTF
TGTGCCAGCAGTGATCTGTCAGGGGCATCCTATGGCTACACCTTC
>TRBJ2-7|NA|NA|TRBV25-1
CASSERGHLYEQYF
TGTGCCAGCAGTGAGCGAGGGCATCTCTACGAGCAGTACTTC
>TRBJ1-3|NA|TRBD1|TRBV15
CATSREQGVGNTIYF
TGTGCCACCAGCAGAGAGCAGGGGGTCGGAAACACCATATATTTT
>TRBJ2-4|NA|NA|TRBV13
CASSLAFGKNIQYF
TGTGCCAGCAGCTTAGCGTTCGGGAAAAACATTCAGTACTTC
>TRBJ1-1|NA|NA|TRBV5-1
CASSNTRNTEAFF
TGCGCCAGCAGCAATACAAGGAACACTGAAGCTTTCTTT
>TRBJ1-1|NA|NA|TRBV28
CASSLQTVEAFF
TGTGCCAGCAGTCTCCAGACAGTTGAAGCTTTCTTT
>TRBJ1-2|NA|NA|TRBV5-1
CASSLGSGAYGYTF
TGCGCCAGCAGCTTGGGGTCAGGGGCCTATGGCTACACCTTC
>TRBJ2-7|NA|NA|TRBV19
CASSLRHGSYEQYF
TGTGCCAGTAGTCTTCGACACGGAAGCTACGAGCAGTACTTC
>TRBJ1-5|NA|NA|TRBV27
CASSSLRNSGNQPQHF
TGTGCCAGCAGTAGTCTGAGGAATTCGGGCAATCAGCCCCAGCATTTT
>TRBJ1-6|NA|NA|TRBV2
CASSPAGTNSPLHF
TGTGCCAGCAGCCCGGCGGGTACAAATTCACCCCTCCACTTT
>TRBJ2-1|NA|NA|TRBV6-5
CASLARQGGLEQFF
TGTGCCAGCTTAGCTCGCCAAGGAGGGCTTGAGCAGTTCTTC
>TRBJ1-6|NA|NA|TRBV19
CASSPGTLNSPLHF
TGTGCCAGTAGCCCCGGGACACTGAATTCACCCCTCCACTTT
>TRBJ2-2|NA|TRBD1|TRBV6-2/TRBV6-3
CASSYQTGTGVFGTGELFF
TGTGCCAGCAGTTACCAGACCGGGACAGGGGTTTTCGGCACCGGGGAGCTGTTTTTT
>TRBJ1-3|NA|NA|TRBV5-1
CASSFGKGGSGNTIYF
TGCGCCAGCAGCTTTGGTAAAGGGGGATCTGGAAACACCATATATTTT
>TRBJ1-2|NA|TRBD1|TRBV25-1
CASSDGGTGSNYGYTF
TGTGCCAGCAGTGATGGCGGGACAGGATCTAACTATGGCTACACCTTC
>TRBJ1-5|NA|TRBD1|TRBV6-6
CASSARTGGINQPQHF
TGTGCCAGCAGCGCCCGGACAGGGGGCATCAATCAGCCCCAGCATTTT
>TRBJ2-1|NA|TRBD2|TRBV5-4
CASSRRLAGGVRPYNEQFF
TGTGCCAGCAGCCGACGACTAGCGGGGGGGGTAAGGCCCTACAATGAGCAGTTCTTC
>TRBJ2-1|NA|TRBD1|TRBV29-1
CSVTTGQGASMDEQFF
TGCAGCGTAACTACGGGACAGGGGGCGAGTATGGATGAGCAGTTCTTC
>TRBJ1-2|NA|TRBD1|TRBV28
CASRQTGGLIHNYGYTF
TGTGCCAGCAGGCAGACAGGGGGCCTTATTCATAACTATGGCTACACCTTC